The clone carrying this T cell receptor beta chain has a handful of counts. What it recognizes is unknown. This entry is derived from a study of cytomegalovirus exposure and HLA in healthy donors. At the level of the study: Earlier, 95 million to 130 million unique TCR beta sequences were recovered from around 190 million T cells by an analysis.

This CDR3 comprises 14 residues. CDR1 is SGHDT and CDR2 is YYEEEE in the germline V gene. V was clipped by 1 base and J by 8 bases, with 12 bases between them. Study results and caveats: Roughly uniform depth of sequencing across donors was assumed in presence/absence analyses. What a later analysis reportedly showed was that an Asian-associated ancestry cluster had fewer N-insertions than the approximately 700-donor mean.

Primers for the PCR totalled 60 Vbeta and 13 Jbeta. Measured with immunoSEQ multiplex PCR; TCRdb has only the in-frame clones, and not every one. The sample records tens of thousands of clones, around 59% being singletons. Donors consisted of healthy bone marrow donors. The V call is TRBV5-6, the J call TRBJ1-4, with no clear D. This receptor was taken from a human donor in good health. Sequencing used PBMCs. CDR3: CASSLKNREEKLFF. The CDR3 nucleotides read TGTGCCAGCAGCTTGAAGAATAGGGAGGAAAAACTGTTTTTT.